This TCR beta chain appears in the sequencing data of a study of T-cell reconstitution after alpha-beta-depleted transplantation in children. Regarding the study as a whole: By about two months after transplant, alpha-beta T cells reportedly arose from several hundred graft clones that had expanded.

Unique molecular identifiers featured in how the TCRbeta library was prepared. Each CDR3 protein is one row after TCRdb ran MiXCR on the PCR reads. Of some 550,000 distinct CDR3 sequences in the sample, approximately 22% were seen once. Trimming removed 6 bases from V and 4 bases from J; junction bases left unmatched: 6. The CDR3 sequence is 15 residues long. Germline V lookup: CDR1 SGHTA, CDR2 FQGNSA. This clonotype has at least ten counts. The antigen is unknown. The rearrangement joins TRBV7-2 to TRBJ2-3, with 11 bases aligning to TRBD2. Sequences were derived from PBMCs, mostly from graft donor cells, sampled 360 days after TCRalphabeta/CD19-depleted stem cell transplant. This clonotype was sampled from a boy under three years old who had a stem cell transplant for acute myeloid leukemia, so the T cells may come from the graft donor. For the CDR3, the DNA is TGTGCCAGCAGATTTACTAGCGGGGGACCAGATACGCAGTATTTT. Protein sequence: CASRFTSGGPDTQYF.